Below, 27 T cell receptor beta chains from the same sample are listed, as sequenced in a study of human CD4 T cells and Enterobacteriaceae. Assay: immunoSEQ multiplex PCR; the TCRdb copy retains only in-frame clones and omits some. The sample has 25,000 to 30,000 clones; about 80% are singletons. The memory gate held CD4+ cells that were not CD45RA+CCR7+CD95- naive cells, over 98% pure. Sequences were obtained from memory CD4+ T cells from blood. These receptor sequences come from a human donor in good health.

This chain joins TRBV7-3 and TRBJ2-1; 14 nucleotides line up with TRBD2. Germline loops: CDR1 SGHTA, CDR2 FQGTGA. The CDR3 has 16 amino acids. The V and J ends lost 5 bases and 4 bases, in that order; junction bases with no gene match: 4. The CDR3 loop is CASSLGTSGSYNEQFF. DNA for the CDR3: TGTGCCAGCAGCCTCGGGACTAGCGGGAGTTACAATGAGCAGTTCTTC.

In this sample, this clone turned up once. J is TRBJ2-2 and V is TRBV7-8, with D maybe TRBD2 (6 bases). Per the germline V gene, CDR1 is SGHVS and CDR2 is FQNEAQ. This CDR3 is 16 amino acids long. Trimming took off 1 base at V and 1 base at J, with 10 bases between the two ends. CDR3 nucleotides: TGTGCCAGCAGCTTAGGGCCGCGGGAGAACACCGGGGAGCTGTTTTTT. Amino acid sequence: CASSLGPRENTGELFF.

The chain recombines TRBV7-9 with TRBJ2-1; D might be TRBD1 (6 bases). Trimming cost V 3 bases and J 1 base, with 16 bases left between them. This CDR3 has 17 residues. The V gene's germline CDR1 is SEHNR and CDR2 FQNEAQ (reference sequence). Here the CDR3 DNA reads TGTGCCAGCAGCTTTTCACCTGGACAGCGGTCCTACAATGAGCAGTTCTTC. Protein product: CASSFSPGQRSYNEQFF. The full variable domain, with the rest looked up from reference TRBV7-9 and TRBJ2-1, is DTGVSQNPRHKITKRGQNVTFRCDPISEHNRLYWYRQTLGQGPEFLTYFQNEAQLEKSRLLSDRFSAERPKGSFSTLEIQRTEQGDSAMYLCASSFSPGQRSYNEQFFGPGTRLTVL.

The sample holds a few counts of this clone. The CDR3, as DNA: TGTGCCAGAAGCTTACGTTACGAGCAGTACTTC. This encodes CARSLRYEQYF. J is TRBJ2-7 and V is TRBV5-3; D is undetermined. TRBV5-3 is classed as an ORF, of uncertain function. Trimming took off 2 bases at V and 4 bases at J, with 4 bases between the two ends. CDR3 length: 11 residues.

CDR3 sequence (DNA): TGTGCCAGCAGTCCCGACTGGATCGATCGGTGGACCTTC. Its translation is CASSPDWIDRWTF. The chain carries TRBV28 and TRBJ1-2; D unresolved. Germline lookup yields CDR1 MDHEN and CDR2 SYDVKM. The CDR3 is 13 amino acids. V lost 5 bases to trimming and J lost 14 bases, with 21 bases between them.

This clone came up once. This sequence joins TRBV4-2 and TRBJ2-1; 10 positions match TRBD2. The CDR3 has 15 residues. Trimming cost V 1 base and J 5 bases; bases outside gene matches: 2. In germline, CDR1 is LGHNA, CDR2 YNFKEQ. Here the CDR3 DNA reads TGTGCCAGCAGCCAAGTAACTAGCGGGGACAATGAGCAGTTCTTC. Protein: CASSQVTSGDNEQFF.

This chain connects TRBV11-1 to TRBJ2-1; D is possibly TRBD2 (5 bases). Germline CDR1 is SGHAT and CDR2 is FQDESV (reference sequence). V lost 1 base to trimming and J lost 5 bases, with 12 bases between them. The CDR3 extends over 15 amino acids. The CDR3 is CASSLVASGNNEQFF. The CDR3, as DNA: TGTGCCAGCAGCTTAGTTGCCAGCGGTAACAATGAGCAGTTCTTC.

This chain joins TRBV6-5 and TRBJ2-1; the D gene is possibly TRBD1 (5 bases). There are 15 residues in the CDR3. Germline CDR1 MNHEY, CDR2 SVGAGI. Trimming removed 7 bases from V and 4 bases from J, with 17 bases in between. The CDR3 here is CASTESGSRYNEQFF. The CDR3 nucleotides read TGTGCCAGCACCGAATCAGGGTCCCGATACAATGAGCAGTTCTTC.

About this clone: This CDR3 is also generated by other DNA sequences in the sample. V usage is TRBV28 and J usage is TRBJ1-4; D may be TRBD1 (6 bases). The germline V gene has CDR1 MDHEN and CDR2 SYDVKM. CDR3 length: 14 amino acids. V lost 6 bases, J lost 3 bases, and 11 bases lay in between. The CDR3 coding sequence is TGTGCCAGCAGCCCCACAGGGCCTAATGAAAAACTGTTTTTT. Translation: CASSPTGPNEKLFF.

J is TRBJ2-7 and V is TRBV6-1; D is uncertain. There are 11 residues in the CDR3. Germline V gene sequence: CDR1 MNHNS, CDR2 SASEGT. With 2 bases removed from V and 7 bases from J, the gap between germline ends came to 6 bases. The CDR3 DNA is TGTGCCAGCAGTGAACTAGGGGAGCAGTACTTC. This sequence encodes CASSELGEQYF.

This clone was recorded once. The chain carries TRBV7-7 and TRBJ2-5; D is unresolved. The germline V gene has CDR1 SSHAT and CDR2 FNYEAQ (reference sequence). The CDR3 extends over 13 amino acids. V lost 4 bases and J 2 bases, leaving 8 bases between the germline ends. CDR3 DNA sequence: TGTGCCAGCAGCTCCCAGAGTCAAGAGACCCAGTACTTC. Its translation is CASSSQSQETQYF.

The V and J genes are TRBV19 and TRBJ1-2, with 8 nucleotides matching TRBD1. CDR1 LNHDA and CDR2 SQIVND come from the germline V gene (reference sequence). After removal of 6 bases from V and 4 bases from J, the junction contained 16 bases not matched to a gene. The CDR3 has 17 residues. The CDR3 nucleotides read TGTGCCAGTAGCCCTTTCATGGCAGGGGGCCGCGGCTATGGCTACACCTTC. Encoded protein: CASSPFMAGGRGYGYTF. Complete variable domain (other parts from reference TRBV19 and TRBJ1-2): DGGITQSPKYLFRKEGQNVTLSCEQNLNHDAMYWYRQDPGQGLRLIYYSQIVNDFQKGDIAEGYSVSREKKESFPLTVTSAQKNPTAFYLCASSPFMAGGRGYGYTFGSGTRLTVV.

Notes on this clone: Different DNA sequences within this sample yield the same CDR3. V usage is TRBV27 and J usage is TRBJ1-5; D remains unclear. The CDR3 runs 13 residues. Germline V lookup: CDR1 MNHEY, CDR2 SMNVEV (reference sequence). V lost 5 bases and J 1 base, leaving 6 bases between the germline ends. The CDR3 loop is CASSLQSNQPQHF. The CDR3, as DNA: TGTGCCAGCAGTCTCCAGAGCAATCAGCCCCAGCATTTT.

The chain has TRBV9 and TRBJ1-1, with a possible D match to TRBD1 (5 bases). This CDR3 spans 14 amino acids. Looked up from germline, CDR1 is SGDLS and CDR2 is YYNGEE. V was clipped by 2 bases and J by 3 bases, with 11 bases between them. For the CDR3, the DNA is TGTGCCAGCAGCGTGGGGGGGTCTGACACTGAAGCTTTCTTT. Translating gives CASSVGGSDTEAFF.

The chain has TRBV2 and TRBJ2-5; D is possibly TRBD2 (7 bases). Per germline, CDR1 SNHLY and CDR2 FYNNEI. The CDR3 is 14 residues long. V was cut by 6 bases and J by 4 bases, with 15 bases left in between. CDR3 nucleotides: TGTGCCAGCAGCGAGGGGGGGGGACGAGAGACCCAGTACTTC. Amino acid sequence: CASSEGGGRETQYF.

The chain couples TRBV12-5 to TRBJ2-1; D may be TRBD2 (5 bases). The germline V and J ends were trimmed by 4 bases and 4 bases, with 11 bases remaining between them. CDR1 LGHNT and CDR2 FRNRAP come from the germline V gene. This CDR3 is 14 amino acids long. CDR3 nucleotide sequence: TGTGCTAGTGGTTCAAGGACTCTTTACAATGAGCAGTTCTTC. Its protein is CASGSRTLYNEQFF.

The CDR3 spells CASSLGTSGIYEQYF. In DNA, the CDR3 is TGCGCCAGCAGCCTCGGGACTAGCGGGATATACGAGCAGTACTTC. The chain combines TRBV5-1 with TRBJ2-7, with 13 bases fitting TRBD2. The trim removed 4 bases at V and 4 bases at J, leaving 5 bases unmatched. Germline V gene sequence: CDR1 SGHRS, CDR2 YFSETQ. This CDR3 is 15 amino acids long.

The sample holds one count of this clone. The chain couples TRBV30 to TRBJ2-7; D is uncertain. V was pared by 3 bases and J by 3 bases, with 18 bases between. Germline CDR1 is GTSNPN and CDR2 is SVGIG (reference sequence). This CDR3 is built from 15 residues. The DNA for the CDR3 is TGTGCCTGGAGCGGCCGGGCGGAGCCCATCTACGAGCAGTACTTC. This translates into CAWSGRAEPIYEQYF. Using reference TRBV30 and TRBJ2-7 for the parts outside the CDR3, the full variable domain is SQTIHQWPATLVQPVGSPLSLECTVEGTSNPNLYWYRQAAGRGLQLLFYSVGIGQISSEVPQNLSASRPQDRQFILSSKKLLLSDSGFYLCAWSGRAEPIYEQYFGPGTRLTVT.

This clone was seen a few times. V and J are TRBV10-1 and TRBJ2-7; 11 bases are a match to TRBD2. Germline V gives CDR1 WNHNN, CDR2 SYGVQD (reference sequence). This CDR3 spans 12 amino acids. With 2 bases clipped from V and 9 bases from J, the junction kept 0 bases outside the gene matches. DNA for the CDR3: TGCGCCAGCAGTGAGGGACTAGCGGGGCAGTACTTC. It is translated as CASSEGLAGQYF.

The chain is built from TRBV7-9 and TRBJ2-7; maybe TRBD1 (6 bases). Trimming shortened V by 3 bases and J by 6 bases, and 9 bases separated the two germline ends. Germline lookup yields CDR1 SEHNR and CDR2 FQNEAQ (reference sequence). The CDR3 totals 12 residues. The CDR3 protein is CASSFDRTEQYF. CDR3 in DNA: TGTGCCAGCAGCTTCGACAGGACCGAGCAGTACTTC. Combining the CDR3 with reference TRBV7-9 and TRBJ2-7 gives the whole variable domain DTGVSQNPRHKITKRGQNVTFRCDPISEHNRLYWYRQTLGQGPEFLTYFQNEAQLEKSRLLSDRFSAERPKGSFSTLEIQRTEQGDSAMYLCASSFDRTEQYFGPGTRLTVT.

The chain links TRBV11-1 to TRBJ2-1; TRBD2 matches at 7 bases. The V and J ends lost 2 bases and 7 bases, in that order; junction bases with no gene match: 11. The germline CDR1 and CDR2 sequences are SGHAT and FQDESV (reference sequence). The CDR3 sequence is 16 residues long. The CDR3 DNA reads TGTGCCAGCAGCTTAAGGCGGCGGGAGATTCAGAATGAGCAGTTCTTC. Amino acids: CASSLRRREIQNEQFF.

This chain connects TRBV7-8 to TRBJ2-1; 12 bases are shared with TRBD2. Trimming took 5 bases from V and 5 from J; bases not matched to a gene: 4. The length of the CDR3 is 15 residues. The V gene's germline CDR1 is SGHVS and CDR2 FQNEAQ. Written as DNA, the CDR3 is TGTGCCAGCAGCATGGGACTAGCGGGCCACAATGAGCAGTTCTTC. The encoded protein is CASSMGLAGHNEQFF.

The genes are TRBV19 and TRBJ1-5; D not certain. The CDR3 has 16 residues. Germline V CDR1 and CDR2: LNHDA, SQIVND (reference sequence). Trimming cost V 1 base and J 1 base, with 11 bases left between them. The chain's CDR3 is CASSIGGGGSNQPQHF. The CDR3 DNA follows: TGTGCCAGTAGTATAGGCGGCGGAGGGAGCAATCAGCCCCAGCATTTT.

V gene TRBV19 combines with J gene TRBJ2-2; possibly TRBD1 or TRBD2 for D (5 bases each). Germline lookup yields CDR1 LNHDA and CDR2 SQIVND (reference sequence). The V and J ends lost 9 bases and 2 bases respectively, with 10 bases between them. This CDR3 has 13 amino acids. For the CDR3, the DNA is TGTGCCAGCTGGGGGATTAACACCGGGGAGCTGTTTTTT. This gives the protein CASWGINTGELFF.

This clone occurred a few times. V and J are TRBV6-6 and TRBJ1-5; no firm D call. The CDR3 has 14 amino acids. Germline lookup yields CDR1 MNHNY and CDR2 SVGAGI (reference sequence). Trimming cost V 7 bases and J 3 bases, with 13 bases left between them. CDR3: CASTGRQVNQPQHF. DNA for the CDR3: TGTGCCAGCACCGGTCGGCAGGTCAATCAGCCCCAGCATTTT.

V is TRBV29-1 and J is TRBJ2-3; tentative D call: TRBD2 (6 bases). The V gene's germline CDR1 is SQVTM and CDR2 ANQGSEA. V was clipped by 7 bases and J by 6 bases, with 11 bases between them. The CDR3 consists of 11 residues. As DNA, the CDR3 is TGCAGCGCCGGGAGTGGTGATACGCAGTATTTT. The encoded protein is CSAGSGDTQYF.

The chain couples TRBV9 to TRBJ2-4, with D perhaps TRBD1 or TRBD2 (5 bases each). The germline gives CDR1 SGDLS, CDR2 YYNGEE. The CDR3 sequence is 14 residues long. Trimming stripped 0 bases from V and 1 base from J, with 5 bases between. CDR3 amino acids: CASSVGGAKNIQYF. CDR3 nucleotides: TGTGCCAGCAGCGTAGGGGGGGCCAAAAACATTCAGTACTTC. Full variable domain (outside the CDR3, taken from reference TRBV9 and TRBJ2-4): DSGVTQTPKHLITATGQRVTLRCSPRSGDLSVYWYQQSLDQGLQFLIQYYNGEERAKGNILERFSAQQFPDLHSELNLSSLELGDSALYFCASSVGGAKNIQYFGAGTRLSVL.